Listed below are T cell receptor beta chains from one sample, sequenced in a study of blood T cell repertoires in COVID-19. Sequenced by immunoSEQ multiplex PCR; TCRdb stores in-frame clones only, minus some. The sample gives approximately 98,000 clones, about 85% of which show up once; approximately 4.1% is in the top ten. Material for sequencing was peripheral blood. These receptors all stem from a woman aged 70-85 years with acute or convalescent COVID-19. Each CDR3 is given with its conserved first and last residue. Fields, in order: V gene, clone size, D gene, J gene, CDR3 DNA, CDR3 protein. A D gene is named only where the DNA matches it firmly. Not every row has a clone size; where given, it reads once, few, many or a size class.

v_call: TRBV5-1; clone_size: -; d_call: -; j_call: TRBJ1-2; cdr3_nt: TGCGCCAGCAGCTTTGGGAGTAACTATGGCTACACCTTC; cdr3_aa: CASSFGSNYGYTF
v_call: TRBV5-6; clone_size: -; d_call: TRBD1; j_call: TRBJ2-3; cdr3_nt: TGTGCCAGCAGCCTCCCGGGACAGACGATCGATACGCAGTATTTT; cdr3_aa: CASSLPGQTIDTQYF
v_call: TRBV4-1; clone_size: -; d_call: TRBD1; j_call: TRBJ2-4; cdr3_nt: TGCGCCAGCAGTCCGAGAACAGGGGACGACAAAAACATTCAGTACTTC; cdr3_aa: CASSPRTGDDKNIQYF
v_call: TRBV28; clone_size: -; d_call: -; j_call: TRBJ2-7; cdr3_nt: TGTGCCAGCAGTTTAGGGCGGGATTCGTCCGAGCAGTACTTC; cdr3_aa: CASSLGRDSSEQYF
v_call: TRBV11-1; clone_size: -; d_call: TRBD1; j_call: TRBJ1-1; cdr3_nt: TGTGCCAGCAGCCTGGGACAGATCATGAACACTGAAGCTTTCTTT; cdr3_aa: CASSLGQIMNTEAFF
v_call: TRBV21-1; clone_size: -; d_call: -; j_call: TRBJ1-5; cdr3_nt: TGTGCCAGCAGATGCGGACAGGGAAAGCCCCAGCATTTT; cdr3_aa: CASRCGQGKPQHF
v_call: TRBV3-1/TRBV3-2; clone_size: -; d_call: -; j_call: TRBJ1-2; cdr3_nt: TGTGCCAGCAGCCAAGGCAAGGCAGGCGGCTACACCTTC; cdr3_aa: CASSQGKAGGYTF
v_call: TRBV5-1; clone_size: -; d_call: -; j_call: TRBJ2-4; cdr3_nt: TGCGCCAGCAGCCCGGGACAATCCTCCATCCTAGCCAAAAACATTCAGTACTTC; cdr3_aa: CASSPGQSSILAKNIQYF
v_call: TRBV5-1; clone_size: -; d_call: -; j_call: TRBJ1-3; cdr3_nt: TGCGCCAGCAGCGTACAGGGAGCTGGAAACACCATATATTTT; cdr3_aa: CASSVQGAGNTIYF
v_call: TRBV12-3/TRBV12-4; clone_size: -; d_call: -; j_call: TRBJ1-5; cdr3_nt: TGTGCCAGCAGCCTACAGAGCAATCAGCCCCAGCATTTT; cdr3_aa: CASSLQSNQPQHF
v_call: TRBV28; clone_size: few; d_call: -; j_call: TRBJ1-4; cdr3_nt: TGTGCCAGCAGTTTCCCAGGGGCATCTGAAAAACTGTTTTTT; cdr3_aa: CASSFPGASEKLFF
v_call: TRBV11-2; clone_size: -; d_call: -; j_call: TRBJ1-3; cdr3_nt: TGTGCCAGCAGATTGGCAGACTCTGGAAACACCATATATTTT; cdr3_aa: CASRLADSGNTIYF
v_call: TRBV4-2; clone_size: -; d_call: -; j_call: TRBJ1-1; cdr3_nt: TGTGCCAGCAGCCAGACAGAGAACACTGAAGCTTTCTTT; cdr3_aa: CASSQTENTEAFF
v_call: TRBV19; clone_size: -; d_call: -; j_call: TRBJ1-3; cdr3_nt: TGTGCCAGTGCTGACAGGTTTAATGGAAACACCATATATTTT; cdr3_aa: CASADRFNGNTIYF
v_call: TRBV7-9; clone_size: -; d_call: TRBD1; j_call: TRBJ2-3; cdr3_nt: TGTGCCAGCAGCCTGGGACAGATTCTCACAGATACGCAGTATTTT; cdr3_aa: CASSLGQILTDTQYF
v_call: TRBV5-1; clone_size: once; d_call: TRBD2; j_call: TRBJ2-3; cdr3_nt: TGCGCCAGCAGCTTGGGGCCAGCGGGGGACACAGATACGCAGTATTTT; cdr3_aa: CASSLGPAGDTDTQYF